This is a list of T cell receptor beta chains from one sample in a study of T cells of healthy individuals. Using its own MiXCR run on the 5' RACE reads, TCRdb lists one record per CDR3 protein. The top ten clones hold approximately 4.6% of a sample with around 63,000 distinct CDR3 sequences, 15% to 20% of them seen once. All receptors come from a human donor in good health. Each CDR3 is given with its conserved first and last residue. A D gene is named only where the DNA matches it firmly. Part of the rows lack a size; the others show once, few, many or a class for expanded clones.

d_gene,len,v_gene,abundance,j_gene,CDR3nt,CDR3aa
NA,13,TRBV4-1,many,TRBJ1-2,TGCGCCAGCAGCCAAGAGGGCAGCTATGGCTACACCTTC,CASSQEGSYGYTF
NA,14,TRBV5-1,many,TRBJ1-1,TGCGCCAGCAACTCCCAGGGGATGAACACTGAAGCTTTCTTT,CASNSQGMNTEAFF
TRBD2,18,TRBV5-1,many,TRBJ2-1,TGCGCCAGCAGCAAAGGGACTAGCGGGAGTGGGGTTTACAATGAGCAGTTCTTC,CASSKGTSGSGVYNEQFF
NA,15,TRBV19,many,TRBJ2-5,TGTGCCACTCACCTCGGTGGACGGCACCAAGAGACCCAGTACTTC,CATHLGGRHQETQYF
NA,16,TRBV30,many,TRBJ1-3,TGTGCCTGGAGTCGTTGGGCGGCGAGCTCTGGAAACACCATATATTTT,CAWSRWAASSGNTIYF
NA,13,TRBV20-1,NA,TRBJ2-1,TGCAGTGCTAGAGCGGGGTCCTACAATGAGCAGTTCTTC,CSARAGSYNEQFF
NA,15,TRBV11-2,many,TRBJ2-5,TGTGCCAGCAGCCGAACGGTGATGCCCAAAGAGACCCAGTACTTC,CASSRTVMPKETQYF
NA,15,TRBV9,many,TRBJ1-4,TGTGCCAGCAGCCTGCATCCTTCAACTAATGAAAAACTGTTTTTT,CASSLHPSTNEKLFF
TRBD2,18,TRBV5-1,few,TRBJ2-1,TGCGCCAGCAGCTCTAGCGGGGGGTTTAATGAGCGGTTTAATGAGCAGTTCTTC,CASSSSGGFNERFNEQFF
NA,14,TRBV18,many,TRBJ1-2,TGTGCCAGCTCACCATTAGCAGGCCCCTATGGCTACACCTTC,CASSPLAGPYGYTF
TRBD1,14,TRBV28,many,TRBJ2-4,TGTGCCAGCAGTTTCAGGGGGCTCGGTGTCATTCAGTACTTC,CASSFRGLGVIQYF
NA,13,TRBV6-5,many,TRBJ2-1,TGTGCCAGCAGTTTGGGGGTACTTAATGAGCAGTTCTTC,CASSLGVLNEQFF
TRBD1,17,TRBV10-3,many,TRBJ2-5,TGTGCCATCAGTGAGGACAGGGTCAACATTGATGTGGAGACCCAGTACTTC,CAISEDRVNIDVETQYF
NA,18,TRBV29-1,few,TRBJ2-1,TGCAGCGTCAGGCCAGAGCCTTCGTTAAGGATCATACACAATGAGCAGTTCTTC,CSVRPEPSLRIIHNEQFF
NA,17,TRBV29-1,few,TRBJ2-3,TGCAGCGTTGAAGAGCCCGGGACCGTGGGCCCCACAGATACGCAGTATTTT,CSVEEPGTVGPTDTQYF
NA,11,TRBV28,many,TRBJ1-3,TGTGCCAGCTTGGGCGGAAACACCATATATTTT,CASLGGNTIYF
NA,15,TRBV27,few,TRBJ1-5,TGTGCCAGCAGTTTTACAGCTTATAGCAATCAGCCCCAGCATTTT,CASSFTAYSNQPQHF
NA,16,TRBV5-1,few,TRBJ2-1,TGCGCCAGCAGCTCGGGACGGACCGTGTTCTACAATGAGCAGTTCTTC,CASSSGRTVFYNEQFF
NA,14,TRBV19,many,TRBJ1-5,TGTGCCAGTAGTATTATGAGTAGCAATCAGCCCCAGCATTTT,CASSIMSSNQPQHF
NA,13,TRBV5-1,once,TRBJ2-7,TGCGCCAGCAGCTTCGCGCAGGGAGTGGAGCAGTACTTC,CASSFAQGVEQYF
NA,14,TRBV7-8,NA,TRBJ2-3,TGTGCCAGCAGCTTAGAGCGGTTCACAGATACGCAGTATTTT,CASSLERFTDTQYF
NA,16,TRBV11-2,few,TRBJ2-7,TGTGCCAGCAGTCCCGTACGGAATAGCCTACCCCACGAGCAGTACTTC,CASSPVRNSLPHEQYF
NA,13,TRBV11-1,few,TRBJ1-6,TGTGCCAGCAGCTTAGTTCGGAATTCACCCCTCCACTTT,CASSLVRNSPLHF
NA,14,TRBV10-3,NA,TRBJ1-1,TGTGCCATCACCCCGACAGATATGAACACTGAAGCTTTCTTT,CAITPTDMNTEAFF
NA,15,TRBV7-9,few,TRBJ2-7,TGTGCCAGCAGCTCAGGGGGGGGACAGGCCAACGAGCAGTACTTC,CASSSGGGQANEQYF
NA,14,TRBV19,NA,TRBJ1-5,TGTGCCAGTAGTATGTCCCAGGGGTCGGAGCCCCAGCATTTT,CASSMSQGSEPQHF
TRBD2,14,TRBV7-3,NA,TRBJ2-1,TGTGCCAGCAGCTTAGGCGGGGGGGCACATGAGCAGTTCTTC,CASSLGGGAHEQFF
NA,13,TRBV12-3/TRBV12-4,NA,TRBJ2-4,TGTGCCAGCAGTTGGGCCGCGGGAAACATTCAGTACTTC,CASSWAAGNIQYF
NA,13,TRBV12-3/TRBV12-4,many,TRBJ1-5,TGTGCCAGCAGTCCCAGGACCTATCAGCCCCAGCATTTT,CASSPRTYQPQHF
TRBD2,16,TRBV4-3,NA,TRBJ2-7,TGCGCCAGCAGCCAAGGAGGGCTAGCGGGAGGGACCGAGCAGTACTTC,CASSQGGLAGGTEQYF
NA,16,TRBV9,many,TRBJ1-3,TGTGCCAGCAGCACTCCGACAGGCGGCTCTGGAAACACCATATATTTT,CASSTPTGGSGNTIYF
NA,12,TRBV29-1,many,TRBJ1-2,TGCAGCGTCAACCCCGATGAGGGTGGCTACACCTTC,CSVNPDEGGYTF
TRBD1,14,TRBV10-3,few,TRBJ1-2,TGTGCCATCAGTGCGCCCGGACAGGGCTATGGCTACACCTTC,CAISAPGQGYGYTF
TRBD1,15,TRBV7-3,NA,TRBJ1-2,TGTGCCAGCAGCTTACAAGTACAGGGGGCCTATGGCTACACCTTC,CASSLQVQGAYGYTF
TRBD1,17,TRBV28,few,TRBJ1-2,TGTGCCAGCAAACCAGGGGGCGAGGGCGTGAGGAACTATGGCTACACCTTC,CASKPGGEGVRNYGYTF
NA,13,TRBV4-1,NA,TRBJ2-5,TGCGCCAGCAGCCAAGATTCATCCGGGACCCAGTACTTC,CASSQDSSGTQYF
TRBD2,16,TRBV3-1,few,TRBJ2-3,TGTGCCAGCAGCCAATCTTTGACTAGCTTCACAGATACGCAGTATTTT,CASSQSLTSFTDTQYF
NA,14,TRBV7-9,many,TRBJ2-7,TGTGCCAGCAGCTTCTCGAAGAAATCCTACGAGCAGTACTTC,CASSFSKKSYEQYF
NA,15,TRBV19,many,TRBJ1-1,TGTGCCAGTAGTAGAGTAGTCGGGCCGAACACTGAAGCTTTCTTT,CASSRVVGPNTEAFF
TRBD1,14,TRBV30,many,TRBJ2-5,TGTGCCTGGAGAGGGACAGGTGGCAGAGAGACCCAGTACTTC,CAWRGTGGRETQYF
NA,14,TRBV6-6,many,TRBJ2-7,TGTGCCAGCAGTTACTCGGCAGGCTCCTACGAGCAGTACTTC,CASSYSAGSYEQYF
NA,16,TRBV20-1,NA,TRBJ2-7,TGCAGTGCCCAAAACAGGGGAGCGGGATCCCGGGACGAGCAGTACTTC,CSAQNRGAGSRDEQYF
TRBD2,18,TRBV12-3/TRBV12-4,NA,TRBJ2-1,TGTGCCAGCAGTACTCTCGCGGTAGCGGGATACTCCTACAATGAGCAGTTCTTC,CASSTLAVAGYSYNEQFF
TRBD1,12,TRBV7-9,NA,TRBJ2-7,TGTGCCAGCAGCGGACAGGGTAACCGGCAGTACTTC,CASSGQGNRQYF
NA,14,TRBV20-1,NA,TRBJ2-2,TGCAGTGCGATGGGGTCTCCGAGCACCGGGGAGCTGTTTTTT,CSAMGSPSTGELFF
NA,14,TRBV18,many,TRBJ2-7,TGTGCCAGCTCACCATTAGACAGCAACTACGAGCAGTACTTC,CASSPLDSNYEQYF
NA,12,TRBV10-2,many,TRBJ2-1,TGCGCCAGCAGTGAAGGGGACTATGAGCAGTTCTTC,CASSEGDYEQFF
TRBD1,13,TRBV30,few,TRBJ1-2,TGTGCCTGGACGGACAGGTCTGGTTTTGGCTACACCTTC,CAWTDRSGFGYTF
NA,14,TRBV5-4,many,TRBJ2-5,TGTGCCAGCAGCCTCCCAGCGCCTCCCGAGACCCAGTACTTC,CASSLPAPPETQYF
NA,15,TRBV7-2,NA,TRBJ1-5,TGTGCCAGCAGCTTAGGGACAAATCCTAATCAGCCCCAGCATTTT,CASSLGTNPNQPQHF
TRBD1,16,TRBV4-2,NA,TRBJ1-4,TGTGCCAGCAGCCAACAACAGGGGGCGGTAGGCGAAAAACTGTTTTTT,CASSQQQGAVGEKLFF